A single sample is the source of the 8 T cell receptor beta chains below, sequenced in a study of neoadjuvant anti-PD-1 for oral cavity cancer. Only in-frame clones appear in the TCRdb table, and some are missing; sequencing was by immunoSEQ multiplex PCR. There are 60,000 to 75,000 clones in the sample; more than 60% occur only once, and just over 2.5% lies in the top ten. The sequenced sample was PBMCs, obtained before nivolumab (anti-PD-1) treatment. The receptor set was obtained from a person aged 35-79 years with oral cavity squamous cell carcinoma.

The chain joins TRBV6-5 to TRBJ1-6; no firm D call. The CDR3 totals 14 residues. The V gene's germline CDR1 is MNHEY and CDR2 SVGAGI. Trimming took 6 bases from V and 8 from J, leaving 14 bases between them. CDR3: CASRVWGKDSPLHF. The CDR3, as DNA: TGTGCCAGCAGGGTCTGGGGTAAGGATTCACCCCTCCACTTT.

The chain joins TRBV5-1 to TRBJ1-4; TRBD1 agrees at 8 bases. Looked up from germline, CDR1 is SGHRS and CDR2 is YFSETQ. CDR3 length: 14 amino acids. The junction had 2 bases not matched to a gene; V was cut back by 0 bases and J by 7 bases. CDR3 sequence (DNA): TGCGCCAGCAGCTTGGCAGGACAGGGTGAAAAACTGTTTTTT. Protein sequence: CASSLAGQGEKLFF.

This chain uses TRBV6-1 with TRBJ2-7, with a weak D call TRBD2 (6 bases). In germline, CDR1 is MNHNS, CDR2 SASEGT. This CDR3 is 13 amino acids long. The V end lost 7 bases, the J end lost 5 bases, and 15 bases lay between the germline ends. CDR3 residues: CASTSSGGHEQYF. For the CDR3, the DNA is TGTGCCAGCACTTCTTCTGGAGGGCACGAGCAGTACTTC.

J is TRBJ2-4 and V is TRBV11-2; tentative D call: TRBD2 (6 bases). CDR1 is SGHAT and CDR2 is FQNNGV in the germline V gene. This CDR3 contains 14 residues. Trimming stripped 4 bases from V and 0 bases from J, with 7 bases between. The CDR3 DNA reads as TGTGCCAGCAGCTCGGGACTAGCCAAAAACATTCAGTACTTC. Translation gives CASSSGLAKNIQYF.

The rearrangement uses TRBV6-4 and TRBJ1-1; D uncertain. CDR3 length: 13 residues. With 2 bases removed from V and 1 base from J, the gap between germline ends came to 5 bases. The germline V gene has CDR1 MRHNA and CDR2 SNTAGT. The CDR3 sequence is CASSDGRNTEAFF. In DNA, the CDR3 is TGTGCCAGCAGTGACGGGCGGAACACTGAAGCTTTCTTT.

The V gene is TRBV20-1, the J gene TRBJ2-3; D perhaps matches TRBD2 (5 bases). The CDR3 sequence is 11 residues long. The ends were cut back, 7 bases at V and 3 bases at J, with 8 bases in the middle. Per the germline V gene, CDR1 is DFQATT and CDR2 is SNEGSKA (reference sequence). Written as DNA, the CDR3 is TGCAGTGAACTAGGGACAGATACGCAGTATTTT. The encoded protein is CSELGTDTQYF.

This chain links TRBV11-2 with TRBJ1-1, with D unclear. The CDR3 is 18 amino acids. Germline CDR1 and CDR2: SGHAT and FQNNGV. Trimming left V 7 bases short and J 2 bases short, with 26 bases between. In nucleotides, the CDR3 is TGTGCCAGCAAATTTGGTCTAGGACGGCCCCTATCTAACACTGAAGCTTTCTTT. Translated, it gives CASKFGLGRPLSNTEAFF.

The chain has TRBV28 and TRBJ1-2; tentative D call: TRBD1 (5 bases). With 6 bases removed from V and 0 bases from J, the gap between germline ends came to 14 bases. The length of the CDR3 is 15 residues. Germline V gene data show CDR1 as MDHEN and CDR2 as SYDVKM. DNA for the CDR3: TGTGCCAGCAGGATTCAGGGAACCCCTAACTATGGCTACACCTTC. It encodes CASRIQGTPNYGYTF.